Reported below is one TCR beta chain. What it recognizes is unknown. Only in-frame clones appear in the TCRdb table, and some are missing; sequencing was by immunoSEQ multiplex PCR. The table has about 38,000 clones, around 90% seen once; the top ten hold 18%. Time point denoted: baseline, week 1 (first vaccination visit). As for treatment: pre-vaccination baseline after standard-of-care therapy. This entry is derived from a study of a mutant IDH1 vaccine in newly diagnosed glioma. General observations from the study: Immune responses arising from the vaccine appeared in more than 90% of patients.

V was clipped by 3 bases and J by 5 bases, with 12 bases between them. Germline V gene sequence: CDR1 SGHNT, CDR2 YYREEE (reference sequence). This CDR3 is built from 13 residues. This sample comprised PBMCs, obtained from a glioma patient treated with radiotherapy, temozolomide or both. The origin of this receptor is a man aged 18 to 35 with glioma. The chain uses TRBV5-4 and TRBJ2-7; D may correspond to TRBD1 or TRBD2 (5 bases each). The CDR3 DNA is TGTGCCAGCAGCTCCGGGGCGCCCAACGAGCAGTACTTC. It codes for CASSSGAPNEQYF.